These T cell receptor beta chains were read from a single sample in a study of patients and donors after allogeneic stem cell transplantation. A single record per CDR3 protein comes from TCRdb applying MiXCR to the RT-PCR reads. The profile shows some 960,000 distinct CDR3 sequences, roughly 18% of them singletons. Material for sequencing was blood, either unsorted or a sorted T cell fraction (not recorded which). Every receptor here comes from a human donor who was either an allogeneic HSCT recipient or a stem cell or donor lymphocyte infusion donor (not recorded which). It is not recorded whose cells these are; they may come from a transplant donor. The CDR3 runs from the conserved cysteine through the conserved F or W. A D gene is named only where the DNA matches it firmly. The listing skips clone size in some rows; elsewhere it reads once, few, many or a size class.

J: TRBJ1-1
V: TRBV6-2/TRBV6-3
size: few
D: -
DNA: TGTGCCAGCAGCCTACCTCAGGGGAAATGGGACACTGAAGCTTTCTTT
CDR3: CASSLPQGKWDTEAFF

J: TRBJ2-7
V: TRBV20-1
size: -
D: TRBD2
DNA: TGCAGTGCTAGAGGGGAGACTAGCGGAAACTACGAGCAGTACTTC
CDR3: CSARGETSGNYEQYF

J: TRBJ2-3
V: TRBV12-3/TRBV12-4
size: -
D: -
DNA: TGTGCCAGCAGTCGACTTGACACAGATACGCAGTATTTT
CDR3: CASSRLDTDTQYF

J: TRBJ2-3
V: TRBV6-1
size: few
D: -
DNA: TGTGCCAGCAGTAACAGGCCTAGCACAGATACGCAGTATTTT
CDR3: CASSNRPSTDTQYF

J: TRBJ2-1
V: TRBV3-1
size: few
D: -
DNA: TGTGCCAGCAGCCTTTCGGGACTGAGCTCCTACAATGAGCAGTTCTTC
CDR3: CASSLSGLSSYNEQFF

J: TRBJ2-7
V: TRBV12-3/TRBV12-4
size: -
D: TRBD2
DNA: TGTGCCAGCAGTTTCACTAGCGGGACGAACTCCTACGAGCAGTACTTC
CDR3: CASSFTSGTNSYEQYF

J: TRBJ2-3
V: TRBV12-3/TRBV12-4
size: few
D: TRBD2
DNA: TGTGCCAGCAGCCTAAGGGGACTAGTCCCGGCAGATACGCAGTATTTT
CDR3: CASSLRGLVPADTQYF

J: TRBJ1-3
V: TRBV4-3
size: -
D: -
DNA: TGCGCCAGCAGCCAGAAGATCCTCTTTACCGGAGCCCTTCTAAACACCATATATTTT
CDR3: CASSQKILFTGALLNTIYF

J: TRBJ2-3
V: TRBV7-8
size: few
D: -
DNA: TGTGCCAGCAGCTTAGTACTAGGCCCTCTCACAGATACGCAGTATTTT
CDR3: CASSLVLGPLTDTQYF

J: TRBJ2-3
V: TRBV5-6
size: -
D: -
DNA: TGTGCCAGCAGCCTGTACGACAGGGAGGTCCCAGATACGCAGTATTTT
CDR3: CASSLYDREVPDTQYF

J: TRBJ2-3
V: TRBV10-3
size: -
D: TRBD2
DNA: TGTGCCATCAGTGTGCGGGAGGGCCGGATCACAGATACGCAGTATTTT
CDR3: CAISVREGRITDTQYF

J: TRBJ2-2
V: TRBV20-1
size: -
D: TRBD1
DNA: TGCAGTGCAGGCTGGCAGGGGGCAGCCGGGGAGCTGTTTTTT
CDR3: CSAGWQGAAGELFF

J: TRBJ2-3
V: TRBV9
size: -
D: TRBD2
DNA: TGTGCCAGCAGCAACAGCGGGAGGGATCAAAATACGCAGTATTTT
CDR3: CASSNSGRDQNTQYF

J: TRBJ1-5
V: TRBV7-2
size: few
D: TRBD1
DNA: TGTGCCAGCAGCCCGTGGACAGGGCTCTATCAGCCCCAGCATTTT
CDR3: CASSPWTGLYQPQHF

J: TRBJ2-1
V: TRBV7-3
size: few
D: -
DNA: TGTGCCAGCAGCTCCTTGGGGAGCGAGCAGTTCTTC
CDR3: CASSSLGSEQFF

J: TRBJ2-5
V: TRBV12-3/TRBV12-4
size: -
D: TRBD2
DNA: TGTGCCAGCAGCCTAACGGGACTAGCGGGGGTGGAACAAGAGACCCAGTACTTC
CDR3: CASSLTGLAGVEQETQYF

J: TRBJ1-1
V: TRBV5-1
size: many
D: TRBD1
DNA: TGCGCCAGCAGCGACGGGACAGGCAAGAACACTGAAGCTTTCTTT
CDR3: CASSDGTGKNTEAFF

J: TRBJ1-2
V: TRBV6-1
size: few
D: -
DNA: TGTGCCAGCGGGGAGCCATGGACGGGAAGCTATGGCTACACCTTC
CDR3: CASGEPWTGSYGYTF

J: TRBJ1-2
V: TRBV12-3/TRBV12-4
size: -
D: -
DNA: TGTGCCAGCAGTTTAGGGGATAATTGGGTCGGCGGCTACACCTTC
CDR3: CASSLGDNWVGGYTF

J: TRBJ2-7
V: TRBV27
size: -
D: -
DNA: TGTGCCAGCAGTTTATCGGGGAGACCAAACTACGAGCAGTACTTC
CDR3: CASSLSGRPNYEQYF

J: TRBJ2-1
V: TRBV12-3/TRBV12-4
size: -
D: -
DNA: TGTGCCAGCAGTTCGACTCCCCGCTACAATGAGCAGTTCTTC
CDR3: CASSSTPRYNEQFF

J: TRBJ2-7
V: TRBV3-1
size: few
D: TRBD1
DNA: TGTGCCAGCAGCCACCCGACAGGGGAGTCCTACGAGCAGTACTTC
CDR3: CASSHPTGESYEQYF

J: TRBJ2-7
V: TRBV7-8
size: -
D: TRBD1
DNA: TGTGCCAGCAGCTTAGGGGACAGTTTCTACGAGCAGTACTTC
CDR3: CASSLGDSFYEQYF

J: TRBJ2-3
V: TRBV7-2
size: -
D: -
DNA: TGTGCCAGCAGCTCCCAGACAGGCACAGATACGCAGTATTTT
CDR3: CASSSQTGTDTQYF

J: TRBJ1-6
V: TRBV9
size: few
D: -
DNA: TGTGCCAGCAGCGCAACAGGGAGCTCCTATAATTCACCCCTCCACTTT
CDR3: CASSATGSSYNSPLHF

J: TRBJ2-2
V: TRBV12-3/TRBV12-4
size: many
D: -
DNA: TGTGCCAGCAGTTTCGCCCGAGAGGAGCTGTTTTTT
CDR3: CASSFAREELFF

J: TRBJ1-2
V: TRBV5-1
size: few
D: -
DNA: TGCGCCAGCAGCCCCGGTGACCATTCTAACTATGGCTACACCTTC
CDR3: CASSPGDHSNYGYTF

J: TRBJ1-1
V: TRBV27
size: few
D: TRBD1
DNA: TGTGCCAGCAGTCCTCGGACAGGGGGCCTTATGAACACTGAAGCTTTCTTT
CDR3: CASSPRTGGLMNTEAFF

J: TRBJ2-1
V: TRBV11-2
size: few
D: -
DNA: TGTGCCAGCAGCTTAGAGAGGGGTGCGTTTGAGCAGTTCTTC
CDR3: CASSLERGAFEQFF

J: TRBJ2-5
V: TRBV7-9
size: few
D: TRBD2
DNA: TGTGCCAGCAGCTTAGCGCGGTCTAGCGGTCAAGAGACCCAGTACTTC
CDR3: CASSLARSSGQETQYF

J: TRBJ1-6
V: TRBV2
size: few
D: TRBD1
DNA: TGTGCCAGCAGGGGACAGGTTTATAATTCACCCCTCCACTTT
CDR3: CASRGQVYNSPLHF

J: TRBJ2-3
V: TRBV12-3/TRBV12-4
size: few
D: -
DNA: TGTGCCAGCAGCTTAGGGGTCAAGAGCACAGATACGCAGTATTTT
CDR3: CASSLGVKSTDTQYF

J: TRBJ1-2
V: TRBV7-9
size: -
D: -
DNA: TGTGCCGACGATACTAACTATGGCTACACCTTC
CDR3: CADDTNYGYTF

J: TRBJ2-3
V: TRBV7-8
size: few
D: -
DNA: TGTGCCAGCAGCTTAGGACAGCTATGGGGAGATACGCAGTATTTT
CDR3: CASSLGQLWGDTQYF

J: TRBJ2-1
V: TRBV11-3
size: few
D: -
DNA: TGTGCCAGCAGCCGTCCGGGTTCGGAGGTTTACAATGAGCAGTTCTTC
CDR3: CASSRPGSEVYNEQFF

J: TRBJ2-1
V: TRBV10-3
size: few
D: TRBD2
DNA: TGTGCCATCAGTGAACTAGCGGGGGTAGGTGAGCAGTTCTTC
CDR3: CAISELAGVGEQFF

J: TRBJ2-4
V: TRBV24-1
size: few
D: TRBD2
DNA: TGTGCCACCAGTGTGGGGGGGAGAGACAAAAACATTCAGTACTTC
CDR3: CATSVGGRDKNIQYF

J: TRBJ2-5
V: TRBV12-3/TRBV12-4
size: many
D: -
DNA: TGTGCCAGCAGCTCGGACTTCCGCGAGACCCAGTACTTC
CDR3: CASSSDFRETQYF

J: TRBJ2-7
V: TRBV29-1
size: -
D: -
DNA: TGCAGCGCCGGAGGGCGAGTAGGGGAGCAGTACTTC
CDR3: CSAGGRVGEQYF

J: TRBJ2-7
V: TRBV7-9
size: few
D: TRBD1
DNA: TGTGCCAGCAGCCACACCGGGACAGGCTCAAAGCAGTACTTC
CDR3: CASSHTGTGSKQYF

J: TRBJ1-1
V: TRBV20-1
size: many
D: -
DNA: TGCAGTGCTTTTACGAACACTGAAGCTTTCTTT
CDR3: CSAFTNTEAFF

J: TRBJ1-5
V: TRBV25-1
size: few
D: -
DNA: TGTGCCAGCAGTGAGCAATTTGGTCAGCCCCAGCATTTT
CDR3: CASSEQFGQPQHF

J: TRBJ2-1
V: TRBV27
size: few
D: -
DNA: TGTGCCAGCAGTTTATGGGCGGGAAGCTCCTACAATGAGCAGTTCTTC
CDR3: CASSLWAGSSYNEQFF

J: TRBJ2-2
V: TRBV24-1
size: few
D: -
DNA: TGTGCCACCAGTGCCACCAACACCGGGGAGCTGTTTTTT
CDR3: CATSATNTGELFF

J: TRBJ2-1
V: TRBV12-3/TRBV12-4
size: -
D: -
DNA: TGTGCCAGCAGTTTAATGGAGCAGACGCATGAGCAGTTCTTC
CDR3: CASSLMEQTHEQFF

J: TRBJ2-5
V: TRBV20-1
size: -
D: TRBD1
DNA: TGCAGTGCTAGACCATCGACAGGGAAAGAGACCCAGTACTTC
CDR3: CSARPSTGKETQYF

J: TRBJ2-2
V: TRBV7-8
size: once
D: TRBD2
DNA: TGTGCCAGCAGCGAGGGACTAGCGGGAGGGGTCTGGGCCGGGGAGCTGTTTTTT
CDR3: CASSEGLAGGVWAGELFF